The 8 T cell receptor beta chains below were found in one sample sequenced in a study of cytomegalovirus exposure and HLA in healthy donors. A multiplex PCR was run with 60 Vbeta primers and 13 Jbeta primers. Sequenced by immunoSEQ multiplex PCR; TCRdb stores in-frame clones only, minus some. In total, the table holds around 37,000 clones. The material sequenced was PBMCs. The receptor set was obtained from a human donor in good health.

Of note for this clone: The final CDR3 position lacks the conserved phenylalanine or tryptophan, pointing to a likely read error. The chain joins TRBV7-2 to TRBJ1-6; maybe TRBD1 (6 bases). Trimming left V 10 bases short and J 1 base short, with 11 bases between. CDR3 size: 14 residues. Germline V lookup: CDR1 SGHTA, CDR2 FQGNSA. CDR3 protein: CATRGGSYNSPLHS. The CDR3 region has the DNA TGTGCCACCAGAGGGGGATCCTATAATTCACCCCTCCACTCT.

The rearrangement joins TRBV6-5 to TRBJ1-1, with TRBD1 identical over 8 bases. Trimming took 6 bases from V and 5 from J; bases not matched to a gene: 8. The CDR3 totals 14 residues. Germline V gene data show CDR1 as MNHEY and CDR2 as SVGAGI. The CDR3, as DNA: TGTGCCAGCAGCCCCAGGGGGCGTCGGACTGAAGCTTTCTTT. Translating it yields CASSPRGRRTEAFF.

This chain links TRBV2 with TRBJ1-5; no clear D gene. CDR3 length: 13 amino acids. The germline CDR1 and CDR2 sequences are SNHLY and FYNNEI. The V gene lost 2 bases and the J gene lost 9 bases, with 11 bases spanning the gap. The CDR3 coding sequence is TGTGCCAGCAGTGAATCGGTGCTTGGGCCCCAGCATTTT. Its translation is CASSESVLGPQHF.

The chain links TRBV5-1 to TRBJ1-2, with 7 bases matching TRBD1. The CDR3 sequence is 15 residues long. The germline V gene encodes CDR1 SGHRS and CDR2 YFSETQ. V dropped 4 bases and J dropped 4; count of bases not matched to a gene: 10. CDR3 amino acids: CASSLGGQHAYGYTF. CDR3 nucleotide sequence: TGCGCCAGCAGCCTAGGGGGCCAGCATGCCTATGGCTACACCTTC.

J is TRBJ2-3 and V is TRBV30; possibly TRBD1 for D (5 bases). CDR1 is GTSNPN, CDR2 SVGIG, per germline (reference sequence). The CDR3 totals 15 residues. Trimming stripped 0 bases from V and 4 bases from J, with 14 bases between. The CDR3 coding sequence is TGTGCCTGGAGTGTAAGCCCTATCAGGGCAGATACGCAGTATTTT. It specifies CAWSVSPIRADTQYF.

For the CDR3, the DNA is TGTGCCAGCAGCTTGACCCCGGGACAGGGGACCTACGAGCAGTACTTC. Protein sequence: CASSLTPGQGTYEQYF. The gene calls are TRBV7-8 and TRBJ2-7; 10 bases match TRBD1. The CDR3 consists of 16 residues. Germline V gene sequence: CDR1 SGHVS, CDR2 FQNEAQ. The V and J ends lost 3 bases and 2 bases, in that order; junction bases with no gene match: 7.

The chain employs TRBV28 and TRBJ2-7, with TRBD1 matching over 7 bases. With V trimmed by 3 bases and J by 1 base, 12 bases remained unmatched. There are 17 residues in the CDR3. Germline V gene lookup returns CDR1 MDHEN and CDR2 SYDVKM. The CDR3 region is CASSFITRDSQSYEQYF. The CDR3 DNA sequence: TGTGCCAGCAGTTTCATCACCCGGGACAGTCAATCCTACGAGCAGTACTTC.

This chain joins TRBV25-1 and TRBJ2-4, with 7 bases aligning to TRBD2. The length of the CDR3 is 17 residues. CDR1 and CDR2 from the germline V gene are MGHDK and SYGVNS. Trimming removed 2 bases from V and 0 bases from J; junction bases left unmatched: 7. The CDR3 nucleotides read TGTGCCAGCAGTGAAGCGGGGCGGGGGTTAGCCAAAAACATTCAGTACTTC. This codes for CASSEAGRGLAKNIQYF.